One sample yielded the 29 T cell receptor beta chains listed below, sequenced in a study of regulatory T cells in long-lasting Graves disease. The authors built TCR beta libraries using iRepertoire HTBI primers and Arm-PCR of CDR3 regions. One entry per CDR3 protein results from TCRdb running MiXCR on the multiplex PCR reads. The sample has fewer than 550,000 distinct CDR3 sequences; under 25% are singletons. Time point given: persistent/refractory GD, antithyroid drugs over 5 years with positive TRAb. RNA from PBMCs was the source of the TCR library. This material consisted of peripheral blood mononuclear cells (PBMCs), taken when the disease was refractory, from a patient treated with antithyroid drugs. The receptors originated from a female donor with Graves disease.

The table lists this clonotype with many counts. The DNA for the CDR3 is TGTGCCAGCAGCTTGGGGGCAGGGGCAGGAGAAAAACTGTTTTTT. This translates into CASSLGAGAGEKLFF. V usage is TRBV5-6 and J usage is TRBJ1-4; D possibly corresponds to TRBD1 (6 bases). In germline, CDR1 is SGHDT, CDR2 YYEEEE. The CDR3 has 15 residues. V was shortened by 0 bases and J by 8 bases, with 14 bases between the two germline ends.

V and J are TRBV5-1 and TRBJ1-6; D not resolved. Deletions cut 0 bases from V and 15 bases from J, with 13 bases between. CDR1 and CDR2 from the germline V gene are SGHRS and YFSETQ. CDR3 length equals 13 residues. The CDR3: CASSLEENLRLHF. The CDR3 nucleotides read TGCGCCAGCAGCTTGGAAGAGAACCTCCGCCTCCACTTT.

Only a few counts were recorded for this clonotype. The chain uses TRBV7-9 and TRBJ2-7; 8 bases agree with TRBD2. Germline CDR1 and CDR2: SEHNR and FQNEAQ (reference sequence). V lost 7 bases and J lost 6; bases outside the gene matches: 11. The length of the CDR3 is 14 residues. CDR3 in amino acids: CASTPGTSFVEQYF. CDR3 sequence (DNA): TGTGCCAGCACCCCCGGGACTAGTTTTGTCGAGCAGTACTTC.

The genes are TRBV6-1 and TRBJ1-1; D is uncertain. Germline-derived CDR1 and CDR2 are MNHNS and SASEGT. This CDR3 is built from 12 residues. Trimming took off 5 bases at V and 4 bases at J, with 8 bases between the two ends. For the CDR3, the DNA is TGTGCCAGCAGTACCAGAACCACTGAAGCTTTCTTT. This sequence encodes CASSTRTTEAFF.

The V gene is TRBV9, the J gene TRBJ1-1; D may be TRBD1 (5 bases). CDR3 length equals 13 residues. V was shortened by 6 bases and J by 7 bases, with 16 bases between the two germline ends. The germline CDR1 and CDR2 sequences are SGDLS and YYNGEE. Here the CDR3 DNA reads TGTGCCAGCACCCGCGGGCGGGGCGGTGAAGCTTTCTTT. It translates to CASTRGRGGEAFF.

This clonotype was observed many times. The CDR3 loop is CASSFTSQSNYGYTF. CDR3 sequence (DNA): TGTGCCAGCAGCTTTACAAGTCAATCTAACTATGGCTACACCTTC. V and J are TRBV11-2 and TRBJ1-2; D gene ambiguous. The germline V and J ends were trimmed by 3 bases and 0 bases, with 11 bases remaining between them. Germline assignment: CDR1 SGHAT and CDR2 FQNNGV. The CDR3 contains 15 residues.

The table lists this clonotype with many counts. The chain joins TRBV27 to TRBJ1-4; 9 nucleotides line up with TRBD1. Unmatched junction bases numbered 6, after V lost 4 bases and J lost 0 bases. Per the germline V gene, CDR1 is MNHEY and CDR2 is SMNVEV (reference sequence). The CDR3 has 17 amino acids. CDR3: CASSSTTGGATNEKLFF. The DNA of the CDR3 is TGTGCCAGCAGTTCCACGACAGGGGGGGCAACTAATGAAAAACTGTTTTTT.

This clonotype came up many times. The V and J genes are TRBV6-1 and TRBJ1-3; the D is unclear. Trimming removed 3 bases from V and 0 bases from J, with 12 bases in between. The V gene's germline CDR1 is MNHNS and CDR2 SASEGT. The CDR3 covers 16 residues. CDR3 coding DNA: TGTGCCAGCAGTGACGGTTACAGAACCTCTGGAAACACCATATATTTT. Translating it yields CASSDGYRTSGNTIYF.

In this sample, this clonotype turned up many times. CDR3 coding DNA: TGTGCCAGCCGGGACGGGACTGCTAATGAAAAACTGTTTTTT. Translation gives CASRDGTANEKLFF. This chain uses TRBV2 with TRBJ1-4; maybe TRBD1 (5 bases). Germline lookup yields CDR1 SNHLY and CDR2 FYNNEI. Trimming shortened V by 8 bases and J by 3 bases, and 13 bases separated the two germline ends. CDR3 length equals 14 residues.

V gene TRBV6-1 combines with J gene TRBJ2-3; no clear D gene. There are 11 residues in the CDR3. Between the trimmed V and J ends, which lost 3 bases and 9 bases, there was a span of 7 bases. Germline loops: CDR1 MNHNS, CDR2 SASEGT. The DNA of the CDR3 is TGTGCCAGCAGTGACACAAAAACGCAGTATTTT. Its translation is CASSDTKTQYF.

This clonotype was seen a few times. J is TRBJ1-5 and V is TRBV19; 10 nucleotides align to TRBD1. CDR3 length: 15 amino acids. The V and J ends lost 4 bases and 5 bases, in that order; junction bases with no gene match: 5. From germline, CDR1 is LNHDA and CDR2 SQIVND (reference sequence). The CDR3 nucleotides are TGTGCCAGTAGTACCTGGACAGGGGGTGATCAGCCCCAGCATTTT. Its protein is CASSTWTGGDQPQHF.

This clonotype was counted between two and nine times. This chain joins TRBV20-1 and TRBJ1-5, with D possibly matching TRBD1 (6 bases). V was pared by 3 bases and J by 7 bases, with 16 bases between. Germline CDR1 reads DFQATT; CDR2 reads SNEGSKA (reference sequence). The CDR3 is 14 residues long. CDR3 sequence (DNA): TGCAGTGCTAGGGAGTCACAGGGTAACCAGCCCCAGCATTTT. Protein product: CSARESQGNQPQHF.

In this sample, this clonotype turned up many times. The chain is built from TRBV28 and TRBJ1-2; D not certain. CDR3 size: 12 residues. Germline V CDR1 and CDR2: MDHEN, SYDVKM. V lost 5 bases to trimming and J lost 8 bases, with 12 bases between them. The CDR3 protein is CASSESYRGYTF. CDR3 nucleotide sequence: TGTGCCAGCAGTGAATCCTACAGAGGCTACACCTTC.

The table lists this clonotype with a count of one. The chain joins TRBV3-1 to TRBJ1-5; D uncertain. Germline CDR1 is LGHDT and CDR2 is YNNKEL (reference sequence). Trimming left V 0 bases short and J 7 bases short, with 13 bases between. CDR3 length: 15 residues. CDR3 coding DNA: TGTGCCAGCAGCCAAGATCTTGGGGAGGGACAGCCCCAGCATTTT. This gives the protein CASSQDLGEGQPQHF.

The chain uses TRBV7-8 and TRBJ1-2, with 7 bases lining up with TRBD1. Germline V gives CDR1 SGHVS, CDR2 FQNEAQ. This CDR3 has 18 amino acids. With V trimmed by 3 bases and J by 7 bases, 20 bases remained unmatched. DNA of the CDR3: TGTGCCAGCAGCTTCCTTTGGACAGGAGCTTCGGGTGAGGTTGGCTACACCTTC. Protein product: CASSFLWTGASGEVGYTF.

The chain combines TRBV28 with TRBJ2-3; a possible D gene is TRBD2 (5 bases). Germline assignment: CDR1 MDHEN and CDR2 SYDVKM. This CDR3 region has 16 residues. V gave up 5 bases and J gave up 0 bases, with 15 bases separating them. The CDR3 sequence is CASSHIPQRSTDTQYF. Written as DNA, the CDR3 is TGTGCCAGCAGTCACATACCCCAGCGGAGCACAGATACGCAGTATTTT.

The count of this clonotype is one. The rearrangement links TRBV24-1 to TRBJ1-5; 7 bases line up with TRBD1. Germline lookup yields CDR1 KGHDR and CDR2 SFDVKD. V lost 6 bases, J lost 5 bases, and 6 bases stayed unmatched. The CDR3 covers 14 residues. The CDR3 loop reads CATSTQGVDQPQHF. The CDR3 bases are TGTGCCACCAGTACCCAGGGGGTAGATCAGCCCCAGCATTTT.

This clonotype was counted between two and nine times. The J gene is TRBJ1-1, the V gene TRBV7-8, with D hard to call. Trimming took 1 base from V and 4 from J, leaving 13 bases between them. Germline CDR1 SGHVS, CDR2 FQNEAQ. This CDR3 is built from 15 residues. The CDR3 protein is CASSLENRHSTEAFF. CDR3 DNA: TGTGCCAGCAGCTTAGAGAATCGTCACAGCACTGAAGCTTTCTTT.

At least ten counts were recorded for this clonotype. The V and J genes are TRBV5-1 and TRBJ1-1; tentative D call: TRBD1 (5 bases). CDR3 length: 13 residues. Germline-derived CDR1 and CDR2 are SGHRS and YFSETQ. V dropped 0 bases and J dropped 11 bases, with 14 bases sitting between them. The CDR3 nucleotides read TGCGCCAGCAGCTTGGGATCAGGGAGGGAGGCTTTCTTT. Translating it yields CASSLGSGREAFF.

The table lists this clonotype with many counts. The chain employs TRBV12-3 or TRBV12-4 and TRBJ1-1, with 9 bases lining up with TRBD1. This CDR3 is built from 12 residues. Germline trimming cut 7 bases from V and 7 bases from J; bases unmatched to any gene: 4. This CDR3 reads CASTTGGFEAFF. DNA of the CDR3: TGTGCCAGCACCACAGGGGGCTTTGAAGCTTTCTTT.

This clonotype was counted a few times. The CDR3 here is CASSEAWDGTYEQYF. CDR3 bases: TGTGCCAGCAGTGAAGCGTGGGACGGAACCTACGAGCAGTACTTC. V is TRBV2 and J is TRBJ2-7; the D call may be TRBD1 or TRBD2 (5 bases each). This CDR3 has 15 amino acids. Trimming shortened V by 0 bases and J by 2 bases, and 11 bases separated the two germline ends. Germline values: CDR1 SNHLY, CDR2 FYNNEI.

This chain joins TRBV3-1 and TRBJ1-1, with D maybe TRBD1 (5 bases). The CDR3 runs to 16 residues. Per the germline V gene, CDR1 is LGHDT and CDR2 is YNNKEL (reference sequence). V was pared by 2 bases and J by 0 bases, with 13 bases between. CDR3 in amino acids: CASSQLGGLLNTEAFF. In DNA form, the CDR3 reads TGTGCCAGCAGCCAACTCGGGGGACTCCTGAACACTGAAGCTTTCTTT.

This chain connects TRBV20-1 to TRBJ2-7, with D perhaps matching TRBD1 (6 bases). The germline V and J ends were trimmed by 0 bases and 2 bases, with 17 bases remaining between them. CDR3 length: 16 amino acids. The V gene's germline CDR1 is DFQATT and CDR2 SNEGSKA (reference sequence). CDR3 DNA sequence: TGCAGTGCTAGAGATATCTTTGGGGGCCGGACCTACGAGCAGTACTTC. This codes for CSARDIFGGRTYEQYF.

J is TRBJ1-6 and V is TRBV3-1, with 10 bases lining up with TRBD1. With V trimmed by 1 base and J by 9 bases, 6 bases remained unmatched. CDR1 and CDR2 (germline): LGHDT, YNNKEL (reference sequence). This CDR3 spans 16 amino acids. CDR3 in DNA: TGTGCCAGCAGCCAAGTCACCGGGACAGGGGTTTCACCCCTCCACTTT. Translated, it gives CASSQVTGTGVSPLHF.

In this sample, this clonotype turned up many times. The V gene is TRBV20-1, the J gene TRBJ1-4; D not certain. Germline CDR1 and CDR2: DFQATT and SNEGSKA (reference sequence). There are 11 residues in the CDR3. V shed 6 bases and J shed 3 bases, with 5 bases lying between them. The CDR3 region is CSASPNEKLFF. DNA of the CDR3: TGCAGTGCCAGCCCTAATGAAAAACTGTTTTTT.

This clonotype was observed many times. The chain recombines TRBV11-2 with TRBJ1-3; unclear D gene. CDR3 length equals 14 residues. Between the trimmed V and J ends, which lost 5 bases and 0 bases, there was a span of 8 bases. Germline loops: CDR1 SGHAT, CDR2 FQNNGV. CDR3 sequence: CASSPTISGNTIYF. CDR3 nucleotide sequence: TGTGCCAGCAGCCCGACAATCTCTGGAAACACCATATATTTT.

This clonotype has ten or more counts. The V and J genes are TRBV11-2 and TRBJ2-5, with 12 bases identical to TRBD1. The CDR3 covers 15 residues. The J segment lost 6 bases and the V segment lost 5 bases, leaving 7 bases of the junction unmatched. Looked up from germline, CDR1 is SGHAT and CDR2 is FQNNGV. The CDR3 is CASSPGQGARKTQYF. The DNA for the CDR3 is TGTGCCAGCAGCCCGGGACAGGGGGCAAGAAAGACCCAGTACTTC.

The chain is built from TRBV5-1 and TRBJ2-2; D gene uncertain. From germline, CDR1 is SGHRS and CDR2 YFSETQ. This CDR3 contains 14 residues. V was trimmed by 4 bases and J by 4 bases, leaving 11 bases between them. The CDR3 DNA is TGCGCCAGCAGCCCCCAGAATCCCACCGGGGAGCTGTTTTTT. This gives the protein CASSPQNPTGELFF.

This clonotype was seen at least ten times. The V and J genes are TRBV27 and TRBJ2-2; the D call may be TRBD1 or TRBD2 (5 bases each). There are 14 residues in the CDR3. Per the germline V gene, CDR1 is MNHEY and CDR2 is SMNVEV (reference sequence). V was cut by 2 bases and J by 4 bases, with 8 bases left in between. CDR3 sequence reads: CASSLGGSTGELFF. The CDR3 region has the DNA TGTGCCAGCAGTTTAGGGGGATCCACCGGGGAGCTGTTTTTT.